These 17 T cell receptor beta chains share one sample of origin, sequenced in a study of regulatory and conventional T cells in RAG deficiency. Some clones are missing from TCRdb's copy, which holds only in-frame ones; the method was immunoSEQ multiplex PCR. The sample lists about 19,000 clones, roughly 87% occurring once. Blood CD4+ CD25-high CD127-low regulatory T cells supplied the genomic DNA template. This same sample was also taken into another study, of regulatory T cells. That study adds: The PCR used 52 TRBV and 13 TRBJ primers.

Sample: Tregs sorted from blood. These receptor sequences come from a human donor in good health.

The rearrangement links TRBV5-1 to TRBJ1-2; tentative D call: TRBD1 (5 bases). This CDR3 is built from 15 residues. V shed 0 bases and J shed 4 bases, with 13 bases lying between them. Germline assignment: CDR1 SGHRS and CDR2 YFSETQ. For the CDR3, the DNA is TGCGCCAGCAGCTTGGCTGGGGCGCGTGGCTATGGCTACACCTTC. Its protein is CASSLAGARGYGYTF.

This rearrangement joins TRBV29-1 to TRBJ2-5, with 8 bases aligning to TRBD2. Unmatched junction bases numbered 5, after V lost 6 bases and J lost 2 bases. This CDR3 has 13 residues. CDR1 and CDR2 from the germline V gene are SQVTM and ANQGSEA. The CDR3 sequence is CSVHGGGQETQYF. Here the CDR3 DNA reads TGCAGCGTCCACGGGGGGGGGCAAGAGACCCAGTACTTC. The whole variable domain, filled in from reference TRBV29-1 and TRBJ2-5, reads SAVISQKPSRDICQRGTSLTIQCQVDSQVTMMFWYRQQPGQSLTLIATANQGSEATYESGFVIDKFPISRPNLTFSTLTVSNMSPEDSSIYLCSVHGGGQETQYFGPGTRLLVL.

CDR3 nucleotides: TGTGCCAGCAGTGAAAGGGTGGGGAACACTGAAGCTTTCTTT. Translating gives CASSERVGNTEAFF. The chain employs TRBV2 and TRBJ1-1; D remains ambiguous. Trimming shortened V by 2 bases and J by 1 base, and 8 bases separated the two germline ends. CDR3 length: 14 residues. CDR1 is SNHLY and CDR2 is FYNNEI in the germline V gene.

The V call is TRBV5-4, the J call TRBJ1-3; D remains ambiguous. From germline, CDR1 is SGHNT and CDR2 YYREEE (reference sequence). V lost 1 base and J 0 bases, leaving 8 bases between the germline ends. This CDR3 comprises 15 residues. The CDR3 sequence is CASSLWRSSGNTIYF. The CDR3 DNA reads as TGTGCCAGCAGCTTGTGGCGGAGCTCTGGAAACACCATATATTTT.

The gene calls are TRBV28 and TRBJ2-5; D is perhaps TRBD1 (5 bases). The V gene lost 4 bases and the J gene lost 2 bases, with 14 bases spanning the gap. This CDR3 is 15 amino acids long. Looked up from germline, CDR1 is MDHEN and CDR2 is SYDVKM. This CDR3 reads CASSSGGASQETQYF. DNA of the CDR3: TGTGCCAGCAGTTCGGGTGGGGCGTCACAAGAGACCCAGTACTTC. The whole variable domain, filled in from reference TRBV28 and TRBJ2-5, reads DVKVTQSSRYLVKRTGEKVFLECVQDMDHENMFWYRQDPGLGLRLIYFSYDVKMKEKGDIPEGYSVSREKKERFSLILESASTNQTSMYLCASSSGGASQETQYFGPGTRLLVL.

The rearrangement joins TRBV11-2 to TRBJ2-1; a weak D match, TRBD2 (5 bases). V was trimmed by 4 bases and J by 1 base, leaving 17 bases between them. The CDR3 totals 17 residues. Germline CDR1 SGHAT, CDR2 FQNNGV. CDR3 region: CASSSLFSRGSYNEQFF. The CDR3 DNA sequence: TGTGCCAGCAGCTCACTCTTTTCGCGAGGGTCCTACAATGAGCAGTTCTTC.

The chain links TRBV5-6 to TRBJ2-7; TRBD1 agrees at 9 bases. V shed 1 base and J 6 bases; nucleotides not matched to a gene: 5. The CDR3 is made up of 14 amino acids. Germline values: CDR1 SGHDT, CDR2 YYEEEE. The chain's CDR3 is CASSLYRGRTEQYF. CDR3 in DNA: TGTGCCAGCAGCTTGTACAGGGGGCGCACCGAGCAGTACTTC.

The chain is built from TRBV13 and TRBJ2-7, with no clear D. The CDR3 extends over 12 amino acids. Trimming left V 3 bases short and J 2 bases short, with 5 bases between. Looked up from germline, CDR1 is PRHDT and CDR2 is FYEKMQ (reference sequence). The CDR3 region is CASSFRPYEQYF. The CDR3 DNA reads as TGTGCCAGCAGCTTCCGACCCTACGAGCAGTACTTC.

The gene calls are TRBV5-1 and TRBJ2-7; D perhaps matches TRBD1 (6 bases). V shed 1 base and J shed 2 bases, with 19 bases lying between them. Germline V CDR1 and CDR2: SGHRS, YFSETQ. The CDR3 is 17 residues long. CDR3 loop: CASSLSGSKGDPYEQYF. CDR3 DNA sequence: TGCGCCAGCAGCTTGTCCGGATCAAAGGGGGATCCCTACGAGCAGTACTTC. Full variable domain (remainder filled in from reference TRBV5-1 and TRBJ2-7): KAGVTQTPRYLIKTRGQQVTLSCSPISGHRSVSWYQQTPGQGLQFLFEYFSETQRNKGNFPGRFSGRQFSNSRSEMNVSTLELGDSALYLCASSLSGSKGDPYEQYFGPGTRLTVT.

The chain uses TRBV28 and TRBJ1-1; D gene uncertain. CDR3 length: 12 residues. From germline, CDR1 is MDHEN and CDR2 SYDVKM. Trimming stripped 1 base from V and 10 bases from J, with 10 bases between. CDR3 bases: TGTGCCAGCAGTTTATTTCCAACCGGAGCTTTCTTT. Encoded protein: CASSLFPTGAFF.

V and J are TRBV19 and TRBJ2-3; the D call may be TRBD1 or TRBD2 (7 bases each). Per germline, CDR1 LNHDA and CDR2 SQIVND (reference sequence). The CDR3 spans 15 residues. V was clipped by 11 bases and J by 2 bases, with 20 bases between them. CDR3 bases: TGTGCCTCTCAGGGGGTAGCGGGTCACACAGATACGCAGTATTTT. This codes for CASQGVAGHTDTQYF.

The genes are TRBV5-3 and TRBJ2-7; the match to TRBD2 covers 7 bases. TRBV5-3 is identified as an open reading frame with a role that is uncertain. V trimming: 8 bases; J trimming: 8 bases; junction bases outside the gene matches: 10. The CDR3 contains 12 residues. The CDR3 region is CASSTGLTKQYF. The CDR3 DNA reads as TGTGCCAGCAGCACGGGACTAACGAAGCAGTACTTC.

The sample holds a few counts of this clone. This sequence joins TRBV19 and TRBJ2-3; D may correspond to TRBD1 or TRBD2 (6 bases each). The length of the CDR3 is 17 residues. The germline V gene encodes CDR1 LNHDA and CDR2 SQIVND (reference sequence). Trimming took off 8 bases at V and 0 bases at J, with 21 bases between the two ends. The CDR3 spells CASSSSTGGISTDTQYF. CDR3 sequence (DNA): TGTGCCAGTTCGTCGTCGACAGGAGGGATTAGCACAGATACGCAGTATTTT.

The CDR3 loop is CASSETGQVVWNTIYF. CDR3 nucleotides: TGTGCCAGCAGTGAGACGGGACAGGTTGTTTGGAACACCATATATTTT. This rearrangement joins TRBV6-1 to TRBJ1-3, with 8 nucleotides matching TRBD1. Trimming took 3 bases from V and 7 from J; bases not matched to a gene: 11. Germline V gene sequence: CDR1 MNHNS, CDR2 SASEGT. This CDR3 region has 16 residues.

This CDR3 reads CSVAAGQETQYF. Here the CDR3 DNA reads TGCAGCGTTGCAGCGGGACAAGAGACCCAGTACTTC. V gene TRBV29-1 combines with J gene TRBJ2-5; 7 bases agree with TRBD2. Germline CDR1 is SQVTM and CDR2 is ANQGSEA. The junction had 1 base not matched to a gene; V was cut back by 4 bases and J by 2 bases. This CDR3 region has 12 residues.

The chain combines TRBV4-2 with TRBJ2-2, with 9 bases aligning to TRBD2. The CDR3 covers 16 residues. Per the germline V gene, CDR1 is LGHNA and CDR2 is YNFKEQ. After removal of 3 bases from V and 5 bases from J, the junction contained 7 bases not matched to a gene. The CDR3 sequence: CASSQIAGVGTGELFF. The CDR3 DNA is TGTGCCAGCAGCCAGATAGCGGGAGTGGGTACCGGGGAGCTGTTTTTT.

The V and J genes are TRBV25-1 and TRBJ1-3; tentative D call: TRBD1 (5 bases). Germline lookup yields CDR1 MGHDK and CDR2 SYGVNS. With 9 bases removed from V and 3 bases from J, the gap between germline ends came to 12 bases. The CDR3 extends over 13 amino acids. CDR3 nucleotide sequence: TGTGCCAGTGCCGGGACTGGTGGAAACACCATATATTTT. Amino acids: CASAGTGGNTIYF. Supplemented by reference TRBV25-1 and TRBJ1-3, the full variable domain reads EADIYQTPRYLVIGTGKKITLECSQTMGHDKMYWYQQDPGMELHLIHYSYGVNSTEKGDLSSESTVSRIRTEHFPLTLESARPSHTSQYLCASAGTGGNTIYFGEGSWLTVV.